These 25 T cell receptor beta chains share one sample of origin, sequenced in a study of blood T cell repertoires in COVID-19. TCRdb's copy holds only in-frame clones and misses some; the assay was immunoSEQ multiplex PCR. Of around 240,000 clones detected, 82% appear once; the ten largest clones hold approximately 1.9%. Sequencing used peripheral blood. These receptors were collected from a woman aged 80 or over with acute or convalescent COVID-19.

Written as DNA, the CDR3 is TGTGCCAGCAGTAAGACACCGAACACTGAAGCTTTCTTT. It specifies CASSKTPNTEAFF. The chain links TRBV2 to TRBJ1-1; the D is unclear. The CDR3 length is 13 residues. Per germline, CDR1 SNHLY and CDR2 FYNNEI. The V and J ends lost 5 bases and 1 base respectively, with 8 bases between them.

The genes are TRBV5-1 and TRBJ2-7, with D unclear. The length of the CDR3 is 16 residues. Germline V gene data show CDR1 as SGHRS and CDR2 as YFSETQ. The V end was cut by 4 bases, the J end by 3 bases, with 20 bases between. Here the CDR3 DNA reads TGCGCCAGCAGCATGGAAGGCGCCCGAGGAGTCTACGAGCAGTACTTC. It encodes CASSMEGARGVYEQYF. The full variable domain, rest sourced from reference TRBV5-1 and TRBJ2-7, is KAGVTQTPRYLIKTRGQQVTLSCSPISGHRSVSWYQQTPGQGLQFLFEYFSETQRNKGNFPGRFSGRQFSNSRSEMNVSTLELGDSALYLCASSMEGARGVYEQYFGPGTRLTVT.

A single count supports this clone. The V gene is TRBV6-2 or TRBV6-3, the J gene TRBJ1-5; D might be TRBD1 (5 bases). The V end lost 5 bases, the J end lost 2 bases, and 13 bases lay between the germline ends. Per germline, CDR1 MNHEY and CDR2 SVGEGT. The CDR3 contains 15 residues. Here the CDR3 DNA reads TGTGCCAGCAGTGCCACAGGCGTAGGCAATCAGCCCCAGCATTTT. This gives the protein CASSATGVGNQPQHF.

This clone was counted a single time. This sequence joins TRBV19 and TRBJ1-1; no clear D. The CDR3 consists of 12 residues. CDR1 and CDR2 from the germline V gene are LNHDA and SQIVND (reference sequence). With 5 bases removed from V and 1 base from J, the gap between germline ends came to 5 bases. CDR3 sequence (DNA): TGTGCCAGTAGTTGGAGGAACACTGAAGCTTTCTTT. Its translation is CASSWRNTEAFF.

J is TRBJ1-1 and V is TRBV7-9, with 9 positions matching TRBD1. Germline CDR1 SEHNR, CDR2 FQNEAQ (reference sequence). Trimming removed 2 bases from V and 1 base from J; junction bases left unmatched: 2. The length of the CDR3 is 15 residues. Here the CDR3 reads CASSLSDRGNTEAFF. Written as DNA, the CDR3 is TGTGCCAGCAGCTTATCGGACAGGGGGAACACTGAAGCTTTCTTT.

The rearrangement joins TRBV2 to TRBJ2-5; a possible D gene is TRBD2 (6 bases). CDR3 length: 14 residues. Germline values: CDR1 SNHLY, CDR2 FYNNEI. V was trimmed by 7 bases and J by 5 bases, leaving 17 bases between them. Here the CDR3 reads CASNRAGPGETQYF. The DNA for the CDR3 is TGTGCCAGCAACCGAGCGGGCCCGGGGGAGACCCAGTACTTC.

The V and J genes are TRBV18 and TRBJ2-1, with 8 positions matching TRBD2. The CDR3 contains 17 residues. Germline trimming cut 1 base from V and 6 bases from J; bases unmatched to any gene: 11. The germline gives CDR1 KGHSH, CDR2 LQKENI. CDR3 DNA: TGTGCCAGCTCACCACTTCCGGCGGGAGGTGGGGGCAATGAGCAGTTCTTC. Its protein product is CASSPLPAGGGGNEQFF.

The chain recombines TRBV12-2 with TRBJ1-6. TRBV12-2 is a known pseudogene. The CDR3 spans 15 residues. CDR3 nucleotide sequence: TGTGCCTTGAGGAGCAGAGACGAGGCAAATTCACCCCTCCACTTT. Encoded protein: CALRSRDEANSPLHF.

This chain joins TRBV5-6 and TRBJ2-5; 10 nucleotides align to TRBD2. Losses at the gene ends were 1 base for V and 5 bases for J; bases not matched to a gene: 8. CDR1 and CDR2 (germline): SGHDT, YYEEEE. The CDR3 consists of 16 residues. The DNA of the CDR3 is TGTGCCAGCAGCTTGTCCCTAGCGGGAGCGTTGGAGACCCAGTACTTC. Its protein product is CASSLSLAGALETQYF.

V and J are TRBV5-1 and TRBJ1-1, with TRBD1 identical over 8 bases. V was pared by 7 bases and J by 4 bases, with 12 bases of the junction left unmatched. The CDR3 is 15 amino acids. The germline CDR1 and CDR2 sequences are SGHRS and YFSETQ. CDR3 nucleotide sequence: TGCGCCAGCGGACAGGGTGGCCGCGACAGCACTGAAGCTTTCTTT. Translated: CASGQGGRDSTEAFF.

Many counts were recorded for this clone. This chain links TRBV4-1 with TRBJ1-2, with D unresolved. The V and J ends lost 0 bases and 3 bases respectively, with 5 bases between them. The CDR3 spans 13 residues. Looked up from germline, CDR1 is MGHRA and CDR2 is YSYEKL. CDR3 in amino acids: CASSQEAYYGYTF. The DNA for the CDR3 is TGCGCCAGCAGCCAAGAAGCGTACTATGGCTACACCTTC.

This clone has a single count. The V gene is TRBV9, the J gene TRBJ1-1; 8 bases map to TRBD1. Trimming removed 2 bases from V and 6 bases from J; junction bases left unmatched: 6. Germline values: CDR1 SGDLS, CDR2 YYNGEE. The CDR3 contains 14 residues. The CDR3 DNA follows: TGTGCCAGCAGCGTGGGGACAGGATGGGCTGAAGCTTTCTTT. Translated, it gives CASSVGTGWAEAFF.

This chain joins TRBV4-3 and TRBJ1-1, with TRBD1 as a possible D gene (6 bases). The CDR3 has 14 residues. V was shortened by 0 bases and J by 1 base, with 6 bases between the two germline ends. The germline V gene has CDR1 LGHNA and CDR2 YSLEER. CDR3 loop: CASSQEDRNTEAFF. CDR3 coding DNA: TGCGCCAGCAGCCAAGAGGACAGGAACACTGAAGCTTTCTTT.

The gene calls are TRBV2 and TRBJ2-1, with D unclear. This CDR3 has 12 amino acids. V lost 6 bases, J lost 8 bases, and 11 bases lay in between. The germline CDR1 and CDR2 sequences are SNHLY and FYNNEI. In nucleotides, the CDR3 is TGTGCCAGCAGCGACGACGGGTATGAGCAGTTCTTC. This encodes CASSDDGYEQFF.

This clone has only a few counts. The gene calls are TRBV28 and TRBJ2-7; D unclear. CDR3 size: 14 residues. V lost 5 bases and J 3 bases, leaving 14 bases between the germline ends. Germline V lookup: CDR1 MDHEN, CDR2 SYDVKM. CDR3 DNA: TGTGCCAGCAGTGGAGACCAATCCGACTACGAGCAGTACTTC. Translating gives CASSGDQSDYEQYF.

The chain employs TRBV5-6 and TRBJ2-5, with D perhaps TRBD2 (5 bases). V was pared by 2 bases and J by 4 bases, with 12 bases between. CDR1 is SGHDT and CDR2 is YYEEEE in the germline V gene. This CDR3 is 14 amino acids long. The CDR3 DNA reads as TGTGCCAGCAGCTTAAGCGGAGTGGGAGAGACCCAGTACTTC. It is translated as CASSLSGVGETQYF.

This rearrangement joins TRBV11-2 to TRBJ2-3, with no clear D. CDR3 length: 15 amino acids. Trimming shortened V by 1 base and J by 3 bases, and 11 bases separated the two germline ends. Germline CDR1 SGHAT, CDR2 FQNNGV. The CDR3 DNA sequence: TGTGCCAGCAGCTTAGTGTTGGTCAGTACAGATACGCAGTATTTT. It codes for CASSLVLVSTDTQYF.

CDR3 nucleotide sequence: TGTGCCAGCAACCCCGGTGGCCTAGCGGGGGGGAATTACAATGAGCAGTTCTTC. Its protein is CASNPGGLAGGNYNEQFF. The V call is TRBV7-2, the J call TRBJ2-1, with 12 bases that match TRBD2. CDR1 is SGHTA and CDR2 is FQGNSA in the germline V gene. The CDR3 totals 18 residues. J gave up 4 bases and V 7 bases, and 14 bases lay outside the gene matches. Complete variable domain (other parts from reference TRBV7-2 and TRBJ2-1): GAGVSQSPSNKVTEKGKDVELRCDPISGHTALYWYRQSLGQGLEFLIYFQGNSAPDKSGLPSDRFSAERTGGSVSTLTIQRTQQEDSAVYLCASNPGGLAGGNYNEQFFGPGTRLTVL.

The chain couples TRBV7-2 to TRBJ2-7, with 7 bases matching TRBD2. V lost 4 bases to trimming and J lost 2 bases; unmatched junction nucleotides: 11. Germline CDR1 is SGHTA and CDR2 is FQGNSA. CDR3 length equals 16 residues. CDR3 loop: CASSSSLGGGTYEQYF. CDR3 sequence (DNA): TGTGCCAGCAGCTCCTCCCTGGGCGGGGGTACCTACGAGCAGTACTTC.

This sequence joins TRBV3-1 (or the pseudogene TRBV3-2) and TRBJ2-7, with 12 bases matching TRBD2. Germline CDR1 reads LGHDT; CDR2 reads YNNKEL (reference sequence). There are 15 residues in the CDR3. Germline trimming cut 5 bases from V and 3 bases from J; bases unmatched to any gene: 5. In nucleotides, the CDR3 is TGTGCCAGCAGCGCGGGACTAGCGGGCCTCTACGAGCAGTACTTC. Protein sequence: CASSAGLAGLYEQYF.

This clone was observed once. The V gene is TRBV27, the J gene TRBJ1-2; the D gene is possibly TRBD1 (6 bases). Trimming shortened V by 6 bases and J by 7 bases, and 12 bases separated the two germline ends. The germline CDR1 and CDR2 sequences are MNHEY and SMNVEV (reference sequence). The CDR3 extends over 12 amino acids. The CDR3 region is CASRTQGSGYTF. CDR3 bases: TGTGCCAGCAGAACACAGGGAAGTGGCTACACCTTC.

This chain joins TRBV7-6 and TRBJ2-7, with D perhaps TRBD2 (6 bases). This CDR3 is 13 amino acids long. Trimming took off 2 bases at V and 3 bases at J, with 8 bases between the two ends. The germline gives CDR1 SGHVS, CDR2 FNYEAQ. CDR3 in DNA: TGTGCCAGCAGCTTAAATAGCGGCTACGAGCAGTACTTC. It yields the protein CASSLNSGYEQYF.

The V and J genes are TRBV18 and TRBJ2-2; a possible D gene is TRBD2 (5 bases). From germline, CDR1 is KGHSH and CDR2 LQKENI. The germline V and J ends were trimmed by 5 bases and 4 bases, with 14 bases remaining between them. The CDR3 spans 15 residues. The CDR3 region has the DNA TGTGCCAGCTCAGTACGGGCACTAGGCACCGGGGAGCTGTTTTTT. Its translation: CASSVRALGTGELFF.

The chain recombines TRBV5-8 with TRBJ2-3; 12 positions match TRBD1. The CDR3 extends over 15 amino acids. Germline CDR1 and CDR2: SGHTS and YDEGEE. V dropped 4 bases and J dropped 4; count of bases not matched to a gene: 4. The DNA of the CDR3 is TGTGCCAGCAGCGCCGGGACAGGGGGCTCAGATACGCAGTATTTT. Its protein is CASSAGTGGSDTQYF.

This chain joins TRBV6-2 or TRBV6-3 and TRBJ2-3; TRBD1 aligns across 7 bases. This CDR3 region has 15 residues. J was trimmed by 3 bases and V by 3 bases; bases with no gene match: 6. The germline CDR1 and CDR2 sequences are MNHEY and SVGEGT. The DNA for the CDR3 is TGTGCCAGCAGTTATCCCCGGACAGGTACAGATACGCAGTATTTT. Translating it yields CASSYPRTGTDTQYF.